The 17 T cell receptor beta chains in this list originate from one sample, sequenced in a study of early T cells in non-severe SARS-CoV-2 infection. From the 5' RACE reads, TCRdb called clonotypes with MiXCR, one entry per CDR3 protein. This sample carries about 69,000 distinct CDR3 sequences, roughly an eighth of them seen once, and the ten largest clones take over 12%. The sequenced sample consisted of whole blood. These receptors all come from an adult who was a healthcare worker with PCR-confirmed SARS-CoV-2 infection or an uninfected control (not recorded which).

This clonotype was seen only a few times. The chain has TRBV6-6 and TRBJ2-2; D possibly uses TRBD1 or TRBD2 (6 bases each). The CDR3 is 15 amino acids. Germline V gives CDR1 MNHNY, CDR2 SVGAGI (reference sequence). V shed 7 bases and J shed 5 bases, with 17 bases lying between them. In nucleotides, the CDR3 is TGTGCCAGCAAAACAACGGGGGCAAGTACCGGGGAGCTGTTTTTT. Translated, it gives CASKTTGASTGELFF.

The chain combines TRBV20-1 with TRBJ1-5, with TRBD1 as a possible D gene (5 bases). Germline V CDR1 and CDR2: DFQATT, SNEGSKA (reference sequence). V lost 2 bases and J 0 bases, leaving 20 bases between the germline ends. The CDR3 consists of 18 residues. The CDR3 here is CSARPARQSKYSNQPQHF. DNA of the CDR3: TGCAGTGCTAGACCTGCTAGACAGTCCAAGTATAGCAATCAGCCCCAGCATTTT.

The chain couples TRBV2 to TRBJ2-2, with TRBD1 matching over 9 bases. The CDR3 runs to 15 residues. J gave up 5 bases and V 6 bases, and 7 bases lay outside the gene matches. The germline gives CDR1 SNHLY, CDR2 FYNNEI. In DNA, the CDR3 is TGTGCCAGCAGAGAGGACAGGGGAAATACCGGGGAGCTGTTTTTT. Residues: CASREDRGNTGELFF.

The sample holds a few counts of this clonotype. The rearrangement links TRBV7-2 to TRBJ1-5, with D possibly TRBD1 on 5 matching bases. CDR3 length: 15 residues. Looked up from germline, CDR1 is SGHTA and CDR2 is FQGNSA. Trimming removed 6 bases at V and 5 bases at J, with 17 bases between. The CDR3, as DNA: TGTGCCAGCAGTTTTCGGCTTTCGGGGGATCAGCCCCAGCATTTT. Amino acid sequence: CASSFRLSGDQPQHF.

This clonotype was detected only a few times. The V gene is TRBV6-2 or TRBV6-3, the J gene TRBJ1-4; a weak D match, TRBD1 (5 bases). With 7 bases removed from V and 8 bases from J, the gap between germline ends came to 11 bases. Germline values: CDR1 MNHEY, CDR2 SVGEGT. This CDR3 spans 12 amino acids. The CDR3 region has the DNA TGTGCCAGCAAAGGGGACTCGGAAAAACTGTTTTTT. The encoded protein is CASKGDSEKLFF.

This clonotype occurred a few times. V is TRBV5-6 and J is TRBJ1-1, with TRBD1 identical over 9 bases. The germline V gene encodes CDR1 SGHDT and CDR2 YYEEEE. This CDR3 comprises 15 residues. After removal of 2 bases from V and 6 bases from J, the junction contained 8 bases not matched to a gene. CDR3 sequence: CASSFPGTGLSEAFF. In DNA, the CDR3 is TGTGCCAGCAGCTTTCCCGGGACAGGGCTATCTGAAGCTTTCTTT.

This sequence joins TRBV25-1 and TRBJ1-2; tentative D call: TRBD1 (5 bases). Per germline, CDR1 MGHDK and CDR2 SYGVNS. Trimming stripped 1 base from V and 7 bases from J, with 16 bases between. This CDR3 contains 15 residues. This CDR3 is CASSELWGSRGGYTF. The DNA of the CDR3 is TGTGCCAGCAGTGAATTGTGGGGGAGTAGAGGTGGCTACACCTTC.

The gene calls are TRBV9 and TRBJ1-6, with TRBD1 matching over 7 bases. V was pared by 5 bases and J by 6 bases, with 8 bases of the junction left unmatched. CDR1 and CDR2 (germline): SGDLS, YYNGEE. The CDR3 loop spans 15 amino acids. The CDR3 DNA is TGTGCCAGCAGACAGGGGAATGAAGTTAATTCACCCCTCCACTTT. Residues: CASRQGNEVNSPLHF.

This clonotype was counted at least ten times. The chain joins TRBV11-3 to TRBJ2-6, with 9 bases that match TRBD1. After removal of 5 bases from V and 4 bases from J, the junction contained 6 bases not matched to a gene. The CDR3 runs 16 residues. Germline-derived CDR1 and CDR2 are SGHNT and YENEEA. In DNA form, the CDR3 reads TGTGCCAGCAGCACCCGGACAGGGGACGGGGCCAACGTCCTGACTTTC. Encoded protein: CASSTRTGDGANVLTF.

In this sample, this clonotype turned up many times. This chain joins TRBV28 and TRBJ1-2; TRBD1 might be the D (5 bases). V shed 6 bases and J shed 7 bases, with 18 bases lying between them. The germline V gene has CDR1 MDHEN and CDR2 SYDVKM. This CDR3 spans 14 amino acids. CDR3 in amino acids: CASSPGWRPIGYTF. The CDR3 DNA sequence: TGTGCCAGCAGCCCAGGGTGGCGCCCTATTGGCTACACCTTC.

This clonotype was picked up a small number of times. CDR3: CASSGSMGQDVREPQHF. The CDR3 nucleotides are TGTGCCAGCAGTGGCTCCATGGGGCAGGACGTCAGAGAGCCCCAGCATTTT. The chain recombines TRBV25-1 with TRBJ1-5; perhaps TRBD1 as D (5 bases). This CDR3 has 17 amino acids. V lost 4 bases, J lost 8 bases, and 24 bases lay in between. Germline CDR1 reads MGHDK; CDR2 reads SYGVNS.

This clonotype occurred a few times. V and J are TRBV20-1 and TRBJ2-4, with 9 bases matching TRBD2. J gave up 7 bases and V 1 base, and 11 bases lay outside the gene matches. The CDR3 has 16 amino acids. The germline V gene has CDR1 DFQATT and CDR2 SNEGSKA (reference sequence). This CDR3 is CSARAFAGLAVNIQYF. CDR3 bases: TGCAGTGCTAGAGCCTTCGCGGGACTAGCAGTTAACATTCAGTACTTC.

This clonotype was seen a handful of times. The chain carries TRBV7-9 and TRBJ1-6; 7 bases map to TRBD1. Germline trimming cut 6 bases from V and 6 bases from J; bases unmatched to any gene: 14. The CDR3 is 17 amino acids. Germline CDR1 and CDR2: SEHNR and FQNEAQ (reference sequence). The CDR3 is CASSQTLGRGSNSPLHF. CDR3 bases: TGTGCCAGCAGTCAAACTTTGGGCAGGGGGAGTAATTCACCCCTCCACTTT. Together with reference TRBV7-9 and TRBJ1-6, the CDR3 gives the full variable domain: DTGVSQNPRHKITKRGQNVTFRCDPISEHNRLYWYRQTLGQGPEFLTYFQNEAQLEKSRLLSDRFSAERPKGSFSTLEIQRTEQGDSAMYLCASSQTLGRGSNSPLHFGNGTRLTVT.

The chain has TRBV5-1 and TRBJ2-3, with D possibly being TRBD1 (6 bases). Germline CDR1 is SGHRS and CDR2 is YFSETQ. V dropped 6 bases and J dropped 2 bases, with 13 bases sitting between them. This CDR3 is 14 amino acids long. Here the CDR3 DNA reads TGCGCCAGCACCCTCAGGGGAGACACAGATACGCAGTATTTT. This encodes CASTLRGDTDTQYF.

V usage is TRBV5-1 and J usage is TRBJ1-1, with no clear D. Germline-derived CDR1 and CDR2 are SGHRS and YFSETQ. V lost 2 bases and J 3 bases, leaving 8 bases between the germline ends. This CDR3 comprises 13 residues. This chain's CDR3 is CASSFTADTEAFF. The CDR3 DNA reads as TGCGCCAGCAGCTTTACAGCAGACACTGAAGCTTTCTTT. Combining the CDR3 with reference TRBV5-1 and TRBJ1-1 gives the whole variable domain KAGVTQTPRYLIKTRGQQVTLSCSPISGHRSVSWYQQTPGQGLQFLFEYFSETQRNKGNFPGRFSGRQFSNSRSEMNVSTLELGDSALYLCASSFTADTEAFFGQGTRLTVV.

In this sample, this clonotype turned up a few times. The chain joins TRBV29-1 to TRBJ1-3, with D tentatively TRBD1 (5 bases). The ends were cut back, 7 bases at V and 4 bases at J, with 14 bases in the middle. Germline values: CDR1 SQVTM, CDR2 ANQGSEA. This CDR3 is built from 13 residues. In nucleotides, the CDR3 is TGCAGCGCCTCTCAAGGGACCGGAAACACCATATATTTT. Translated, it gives CSASQGTGNTIYF.

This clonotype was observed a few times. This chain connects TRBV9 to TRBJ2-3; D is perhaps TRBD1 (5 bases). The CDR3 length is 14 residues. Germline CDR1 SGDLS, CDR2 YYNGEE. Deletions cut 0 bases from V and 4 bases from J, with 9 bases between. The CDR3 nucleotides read TGTGCCAGCAGCGTAGCTCAGGGTTCAGATACGCAGTATTTT. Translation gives CASSVAQGSDTQYF.